This TCR beta chain was captured in a study of cytomegalovirus exposure and HLA in healthy donors. With regard to this clone: Its cognate antigen is unknown.

PCR involved 60 Vbeta and 13 Jbeta primers. TCRdb's copy holds only in-frame clones and misses some; the assay was immunoSEQ multiplex PCR. The sample holds tens of thousands of clones; more than 55% are singletons and the top ten take roughly 40%. This CDR3 has 14 amino acids. The V and J ends lost 10 bases and 2 bases, in that order; junction bases with no gene match: 8. From germline, CDR1 is MNHEY and CDR2 SVGAGI. Overall study findings and caveats: The study labeled about 160 TCR beta chains cytomegalovirus-associated. In a later analysis, parvovirus B19, influenza, CMV and Epstein-Barr virus appeared linked to several top co-occurrence clusters.

The chain couples TRBV6-5 to TRBJ1-3; the match to TRBD1 covers 7 bases. The sample consisted of PBMCs. The receptor comes from a male donor in good health and CMV-seropositive. The CDR3 reads CATWTGTAGNTIYF. For the CDR3, the DNA is TGTGCCACCTGGACCGGGACAGCTGGAAACACCATATATTTT.